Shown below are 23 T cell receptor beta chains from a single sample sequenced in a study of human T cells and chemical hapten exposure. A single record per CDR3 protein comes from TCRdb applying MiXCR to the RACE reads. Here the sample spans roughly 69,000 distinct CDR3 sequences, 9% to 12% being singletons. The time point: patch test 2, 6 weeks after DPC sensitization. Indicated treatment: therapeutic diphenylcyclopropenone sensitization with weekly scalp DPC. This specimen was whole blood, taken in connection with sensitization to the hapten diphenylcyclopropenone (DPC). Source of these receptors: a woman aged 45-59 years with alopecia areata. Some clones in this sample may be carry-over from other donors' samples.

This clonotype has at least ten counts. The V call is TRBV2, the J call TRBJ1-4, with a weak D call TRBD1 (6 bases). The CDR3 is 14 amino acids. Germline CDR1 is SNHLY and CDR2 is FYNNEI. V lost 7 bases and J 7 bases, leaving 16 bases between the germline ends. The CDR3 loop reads CASNPGGDGEKLFF. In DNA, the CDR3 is TGTGCCAGCAATCCGGGGGGCGACGGTGAAAAACTGTTTTTT.

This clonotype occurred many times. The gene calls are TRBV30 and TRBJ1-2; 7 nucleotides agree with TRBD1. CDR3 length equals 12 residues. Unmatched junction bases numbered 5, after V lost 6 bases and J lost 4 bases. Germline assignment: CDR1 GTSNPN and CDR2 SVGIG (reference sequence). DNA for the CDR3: TGTGCCTGCACAGGGGTGGCCTATGGCTACACCTTC. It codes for CACTGVAYGYTF.

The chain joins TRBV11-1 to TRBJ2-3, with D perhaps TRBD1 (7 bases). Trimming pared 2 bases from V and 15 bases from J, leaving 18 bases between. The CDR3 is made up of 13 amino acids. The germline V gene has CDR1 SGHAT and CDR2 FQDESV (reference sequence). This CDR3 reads CASSLLGGTAVYF. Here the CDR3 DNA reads TGTGCCAGCAGCTTATTAGGCGGGACAGCCGTTTATTTT.

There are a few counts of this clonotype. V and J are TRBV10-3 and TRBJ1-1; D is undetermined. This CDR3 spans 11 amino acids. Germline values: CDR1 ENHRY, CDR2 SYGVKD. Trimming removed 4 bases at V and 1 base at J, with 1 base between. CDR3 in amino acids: CAISGNTEAFF. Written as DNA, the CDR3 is TGTGCCATCAGTGGGAACACTGAAGCTTTCTTT.

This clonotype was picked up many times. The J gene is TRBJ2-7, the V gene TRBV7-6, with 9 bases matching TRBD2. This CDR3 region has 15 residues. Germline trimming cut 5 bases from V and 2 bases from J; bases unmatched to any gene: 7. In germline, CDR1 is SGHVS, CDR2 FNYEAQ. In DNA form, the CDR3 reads TGTGCCAGCAGCCTATTTAGCGGGAGCACCTACGAGCAGTACTTC. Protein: CASSLFSGSTYEQYF.

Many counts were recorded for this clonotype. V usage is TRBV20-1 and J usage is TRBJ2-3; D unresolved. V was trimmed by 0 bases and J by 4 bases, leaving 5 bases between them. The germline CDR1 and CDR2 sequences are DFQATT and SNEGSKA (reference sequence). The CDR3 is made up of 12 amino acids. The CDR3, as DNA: TGCAGTGCTAGAGAGGACGCAGATACGCAGTATTTT. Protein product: CSAREDADTQYF.

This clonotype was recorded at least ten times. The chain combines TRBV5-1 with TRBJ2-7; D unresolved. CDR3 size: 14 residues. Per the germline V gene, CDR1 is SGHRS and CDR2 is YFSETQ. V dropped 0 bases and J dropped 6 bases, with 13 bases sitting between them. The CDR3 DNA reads TGCGCCAGCAGCTTGGAAAGAATACCCGGCGAGCAGTACTTC. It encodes CASSLERIPGEQYF.

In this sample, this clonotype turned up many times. Written as DNA, the CDR3 is TGCAGTGCTAGTGAAGGGGATGATTCACCCCTCCACTTT. This codes for CSASEGDDSPLHF. The chain carries TRBV20-1 and TRBJ1-6; D is perhaps TRBD1 (5 bases). Germline V CDR1 and CDR2: DFQATT, SNEGSKA (reference sequence). The CDR3 totals 13 residues. Trimming removed 3 bases at V and 8 bases at J, with 11 bases between.

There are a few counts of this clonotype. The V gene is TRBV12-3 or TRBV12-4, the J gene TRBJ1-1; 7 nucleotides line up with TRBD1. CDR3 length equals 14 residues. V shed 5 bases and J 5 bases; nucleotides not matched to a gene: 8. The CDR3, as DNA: TGTGCCAGCAGTCTTCGACAGGGTTTTACTGAAGCTTTCTTT. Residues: CASSLRQGFTEAFF.

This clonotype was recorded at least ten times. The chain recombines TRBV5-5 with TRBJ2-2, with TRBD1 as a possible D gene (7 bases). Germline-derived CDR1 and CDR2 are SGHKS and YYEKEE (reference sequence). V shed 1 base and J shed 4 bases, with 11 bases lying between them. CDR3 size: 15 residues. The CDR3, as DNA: TGTGCCAGCAGCTTGAGACAGGGAGGCACCGGGGAGCTGTTTTTT. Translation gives CASSLRQGGTGELFF.

In nucleotides, the CDR3 is TGTGCCAGCACCCTTAGGGGGAGCACAGATACGCAGTATTTT. This sequence encodes CASTLRGSTDTQYF. The chain employs TRBV28 and TRBJ2-3; TRBD1 is a possible D gene (6 bases). The V end lost 7 bases, the J end lost 0 bases, and 11 bases lay between the germline ends. The V gene's germline CDR1 is MDHEN and CDR2 SYDVKM. The CDR3 contains 14 residues.

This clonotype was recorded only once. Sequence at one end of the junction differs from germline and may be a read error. The CDR3 spells CASSSLAGGWETPYF. In DNA form, the CDR3 reads TGTGCCAGCAGTTCCTTAGCGGGAGGGTGGGAGACCCCGTACTTC. V and J are TRBV6-6 and TRBJ2-5; TRBD2 agrees at 11 bases. The CDR3 runs to 15 residues. Germline CDR1 and CDR2: MNHNY and SVGAGI (reference sequence).

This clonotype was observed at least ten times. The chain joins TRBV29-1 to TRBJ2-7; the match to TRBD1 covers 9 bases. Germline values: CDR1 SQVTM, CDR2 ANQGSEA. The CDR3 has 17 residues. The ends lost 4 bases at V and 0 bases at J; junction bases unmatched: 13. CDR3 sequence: CSVVGRDRDSFSYEQYF. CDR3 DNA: TGCAGCGTTGTGGGCCGGGACAGGGACTCCTTCTCCTACGAGCAGTACTTC.

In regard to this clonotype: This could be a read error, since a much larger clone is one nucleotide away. The CDR3 loop is CASGLARTGHRNTIYF. CDR3 DNA: TGTGCCAGCGGCTTAGCCAGGACAGGGCATAGAAACACCATATATTTT. The gene calls are TRBV7-8 and TRBJ1-3; 8 positions match TRBD1. This CDR3 is built from 16 residues. The germline CDR1 and CDR2 sequences are SGHVS and FQNEAQ.

Written as DNA, the CDR3 is TGTGCCAGCAGTGTCGGACGGATAAACACTGAAGCTTTCTTT. It is translated as CASSVGRINTEAFF. The genes are TRBV6-1 and TRBJ1-1; D not resolved. V was pared by 4 bases and J by 2 bases, with 11 bases between. The CDR3 consists of 14 residues. Germline lookup yields CDR1 MNHNS and CDR2 SASEGT.

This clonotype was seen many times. CDR3 in DNA: TGCAGCGCTTGGATAGCGGGGAACACCGGGGAGCTGTTTTTT. Protein product: CSAWIAGNTGELFF. This chain connects TRBV29-1 to TRBJ2-2; 7 bases map to TRBD2. This CDR3 contains 14 residues. With V trimmed by 7 bases and J by 1 base, 6 bases remained unmatched. Germline V gene lookup returns CDR1 SQVTM and CDR2 ANQGSEA.

Written as DNA, the CDR3 is TGCAGTGCTAGGGGACGGAGTAATGAAAAACTGTTTTTT. Its translation: CSARGRSNEKLFF. The chain employs TRBV20-1 and TRBJ1-4, with a weak D call TRBD1 (5 bases). Trimming shortened V by 3 bases and J by 4 bases, and 9 bases separated the two germline ends. Germline values: CDR1 DFQATT, CDR2 SNEGSKA (reference sequence). The CDR3 spans 13 residues.

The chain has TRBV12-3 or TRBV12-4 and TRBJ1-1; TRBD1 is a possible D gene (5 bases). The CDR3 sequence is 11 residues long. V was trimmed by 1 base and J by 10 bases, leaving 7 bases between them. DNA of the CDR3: TGTGCCAGCAGTTTAGGGGGGGGAGCTTTCTTT. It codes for CASSLGGGAFF.

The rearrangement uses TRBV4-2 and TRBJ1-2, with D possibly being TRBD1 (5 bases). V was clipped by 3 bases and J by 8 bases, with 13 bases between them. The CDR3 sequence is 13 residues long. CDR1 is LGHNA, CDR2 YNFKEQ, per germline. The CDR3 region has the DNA TGTGCCAGCAGCCACTACACAGGAAGAGGCTACACCTTC. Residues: CASSHYTGRGYTF.

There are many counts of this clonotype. CDR3 sequence reads: CASSPSQGTRGGELFF. DNA of the CDR3: TGTGCCAGCAGTCCTTCCCAAGGAACCCGAGGGGGGGAGCTGTTTTTT. The chain has TRBV6-6 and TRBJ2-2, with D maybe TRBD2 (5 bases). CDR3 size: 16 residues. The germline V gene encodes CDR1 MNHNY and CDR2 SVGAGI (reference sequence). With 5 bases removed from V and 8 bases from J, the gap between germline ends came to 21 bases.

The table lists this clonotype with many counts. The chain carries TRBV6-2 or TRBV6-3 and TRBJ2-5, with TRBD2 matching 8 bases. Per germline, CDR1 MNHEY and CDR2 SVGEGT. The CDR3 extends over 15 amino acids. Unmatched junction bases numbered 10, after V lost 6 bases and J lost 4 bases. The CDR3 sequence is CASSPTLAGSETQYF. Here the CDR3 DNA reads TGTGCCAGCAGCCCCACTTTAGCGGGATCAGAGACCCAGTACTTC.

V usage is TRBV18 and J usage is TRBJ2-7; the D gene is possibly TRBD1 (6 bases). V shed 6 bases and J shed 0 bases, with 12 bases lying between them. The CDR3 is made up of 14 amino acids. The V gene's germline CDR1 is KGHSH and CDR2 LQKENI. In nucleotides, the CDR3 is TGTGCCAGCTCGGGCCGACAGGCCTCCTACGAGCAGTACTTC. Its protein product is CASSGRQASYEQYF.

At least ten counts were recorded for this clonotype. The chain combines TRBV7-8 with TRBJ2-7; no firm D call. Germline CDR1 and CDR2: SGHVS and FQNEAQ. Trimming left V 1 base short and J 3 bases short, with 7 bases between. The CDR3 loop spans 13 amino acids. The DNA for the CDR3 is TGTGCCAGCAGCTTAGGCCGGGTCTACGAGCAGTACTTC. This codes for CASSLGRVYEQYF.